This T cell receptor (beta chain) is drawn from a study of T-cell reconstitution after alpha-beta-depleted transplantation in children (dated by TCRdb to 2015 to 2016). About the investigation overall: Using TCR repertoire profiling, the study followed T-cell immune reconstitution in a quantitative way in children after TCRalphabeta/CD19-depleted allogeneic hematopoietic cell transplantation. Broader findings and caveats from the paper: Hyperexpanded clone frequencies declined over subsequent months; after one year, T-cell counts and TCRbeta diversity were mostly attributed to newly produced T cells. In some patients, the high TCRbeta diversity seen at day 60 was put down to recipient T cells and intrathymic progenitors that had survived conditioning. About two months after transplant, the apparently early recovery of alphabetaT-cell counts reportedly depended on just several hundred clones that had expanded rapidly and came from non-depleted graft cells.

The CDR3 runs 14 residues from the cysteine to the phenylalanine. The DNA shown is the 42-base CDR3, in frame from base 1. The germline V gene provides CDR1 SGHTA and CDR2 FQGTGA. After removal of 5 bases from V and 8 bases from J, the junction retains 5 bases not matched to a gene. Remarks on this clonotype: The clone's antigen remains unknown. Per-base quality was not reported, and no clone a single base away is much larger than it.

The treatment or condition label of this sample denotes: allogeneic hematopoietic cell transplantation with graft depleted of TCRalphabeta T cells and CD19 B cells. The transplant recipients were children given TCRalphabeta/CD19-depleted allogeneic hematopoietic cell grafts. Receptor libraries were prepared by PCR. TCRdb names Illumina HiSeq 2500 as the instrument used. Molecular barcoding was employed in the preparation of TCR libraries, with unique molecular identifiers being used to normalize TCRbeta repertoire quantification. TCRdb reworked the public reads: Q25 trimming with fastp, MiXCR clone assembly, productive beta chains retained. Rows are combined by CDR3 protein, so each entry shows the most common genes and DNA. Present in this sample are roughly 350,000 distinct CDR3 sequences, roughly 15% of which were seen just once. Around 43% of the sample rests with the top ten.

The receptor was isolated from a male patient aged 2 to 10 who had a stem cell transplant for acute lymphoblastic leukemia, so the T cells may come from the graft donor. Recombination linked TRBV7-3 to TRBJ2-1; 11 central nucleotides agree with TRBD2. The sequenced sample was PBMCs, mostly from graft donor cells, obtained 360 days after TCRalphabeta/CD19-depleted stem cell transplant. The CDR3 has the sequence CASSIGTSGHEQFF. The nucleotide sequence is given as TGTGCCAGCAGCATAGGGACTAGCGGTCATGAGCAGTTCTTC.